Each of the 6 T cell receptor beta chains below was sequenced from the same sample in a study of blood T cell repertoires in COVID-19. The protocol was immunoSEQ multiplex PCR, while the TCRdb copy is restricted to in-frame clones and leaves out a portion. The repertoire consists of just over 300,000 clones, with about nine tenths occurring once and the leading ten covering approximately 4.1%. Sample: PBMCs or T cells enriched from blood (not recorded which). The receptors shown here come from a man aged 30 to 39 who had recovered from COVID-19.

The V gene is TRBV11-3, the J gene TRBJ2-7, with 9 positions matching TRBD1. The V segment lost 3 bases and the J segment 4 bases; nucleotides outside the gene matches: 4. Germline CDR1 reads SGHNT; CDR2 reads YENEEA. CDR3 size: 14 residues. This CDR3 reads CASSFPGTGYEQYF. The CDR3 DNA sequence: TGTGCCAGCAGCTTCCCCGGGACAGGGTACGAGCAGTACTTC.

The CDR3 protein is CASSHRLVSNAGELFF. CDR3 bases: TGTGCCAGCAGCCACCGACTAGTTAGTAACGCCGGGGAGCTGTTTTTT. The gene calls are TRBV14 and TRBJ2-2, with D tentatively TRBD2 (6 bases). The CDR3 is 16 residues long. The V end was cut by 3 bases, the J end by 6 bases, with 17 bases between. In germline, CDR1 is SGHDN, CDR2 FVKESK. Based on the CDR3 plus reference TRBV14 and TRBJ2-2, the full variable domain is EAGVTQFPSHSVIEKGQTVTLRCDPISGHDNLYWYRRVMGKEIKFLLHFVKESKQDESGMPNNRFLAERTGGTYSTLKVQPAELEDSGVYFCASSHRLVSNAGELFFGEGSRLTVL.

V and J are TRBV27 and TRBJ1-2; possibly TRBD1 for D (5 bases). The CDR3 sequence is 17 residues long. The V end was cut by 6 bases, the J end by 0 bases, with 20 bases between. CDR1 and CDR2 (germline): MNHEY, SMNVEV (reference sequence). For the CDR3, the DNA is TGTGCCAGCAGACCTCCCCAAGGGGCCAGTCCTAACTATGGCTACACCTTC. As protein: CASRPPQGASPNYGYTF.

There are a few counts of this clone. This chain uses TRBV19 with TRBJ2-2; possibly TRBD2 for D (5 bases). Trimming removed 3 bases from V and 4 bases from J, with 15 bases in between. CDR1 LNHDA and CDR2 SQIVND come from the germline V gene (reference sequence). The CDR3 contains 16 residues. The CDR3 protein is CASSMKSGLSTGELFF. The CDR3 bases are TGTGCCAGTAGTATGAAGAGCGGACTCTCCACCGGGGAGCTGTTTTTT.

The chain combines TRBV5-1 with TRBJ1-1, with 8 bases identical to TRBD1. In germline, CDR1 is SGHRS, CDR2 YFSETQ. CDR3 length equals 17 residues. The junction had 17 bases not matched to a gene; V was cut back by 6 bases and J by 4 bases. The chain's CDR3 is CASTFYPPGGSGTEAFF. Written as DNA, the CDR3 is TGCGCCAGCACCTTTTACCCGCCAGGGGGCTCGGGCACTGAAGCTTTCTTT. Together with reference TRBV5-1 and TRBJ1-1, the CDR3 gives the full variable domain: KAGVTQTPRYLIKTRGQQVTLSCSPISGHRSVSWYQQTPGQGLQFLFEYFSETQRNKGNFPGRFSGRQFSNSRSEMNVSTLELGDSALYLCASTFYPPGGSGTEAFFGQGTRLTVV.

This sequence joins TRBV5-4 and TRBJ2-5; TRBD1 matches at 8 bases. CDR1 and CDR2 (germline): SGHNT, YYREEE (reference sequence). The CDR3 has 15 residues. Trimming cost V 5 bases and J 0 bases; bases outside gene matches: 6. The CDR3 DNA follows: TGTGCCAGCAGAGCCGACAGGGGTCACCAAGAGACCCAGTACTTC. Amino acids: CASRADRGHQETQYF.